The next 17 T cell receptor beta chains were all read from a single sample in a study of blood T cell repertoires in COVID-19. The repertoire was sequenced with immunoSEQ multiplex PCR; TCRdb's copy has only in-frame clones and lacks some. Here the sample spans about 120,000 clones, over 80% being singletons. The sample comprised peripheral blood. The receptors shown here come from a woman in her 70s with acute or convalescent COVID-19.

The chain combines TRBV7-3 with TRBJ2-1; 8 bases are a match to TRBD2. J was trimmed by 6 bases and V by 2 bases; bases with no gene match: 3. Germline V gives CDR1 SGHTA, CDR2 FQGTGA. The CDR3 totals 14 residues. In DNA form, the CDR3 reads TGTGCCAGCAGCTTACAGCGGGGGCCCAATGAGCAGTTCTTC. Translated: CASSLQRGPNEQFF.

This chain links TRBV10-2 with TRBJ2-1; the match to TRBD1 covers 9 bases. From germline, CDR1 is WSHSY and CDR2 SAAADI. Trimming cost V 0 bases and J 7 bases; bases outside gene matches: 7. This CDR3 comprises 16 residues. CDR3: CASSESGTGRPNEQFF. The CDR3 nucleotides read TGCGCCAGCAGTGAGTCCGGGACAGGGAGGCCTAATGAGCAGTTCTTC.

The gene calls are TRBV28 and TRBJ1-2, with D hard to call. CDR1 and CDR2 from the germline V gene are MDHEN and SYDVKM. V lost 3 bases and J lost 5, with 13 bases in between. The CDR3 is 14 residues long. CDR3 region: CASSFPTPFYGYTF. CDR3 nucleotide sequence: TGTGCCAGCAGTTTCCCCACACCCTTTTATGGCTACACCTTC.

V usage is TRBV3-1 (or the pseudogene TRBV3-2) and J usage is TRBJ2-1; the match to TRBD2 covers 11 bases. V lost 1 base, J lost 4 bases, and 6 bases stayed unmatched. Germline CDR1 LGHDT, CDR2 YNNKEL (reference sequence). The CDR3 length is 17 residues. The CDR3 nucleotides are TGTGCCAGCAGCCAAGTTCCGACTAGCGGGGAGTACAATGAGCAGTTCTTC. Translated: CASSQVPTSGEYNEQFF.

The chain recombines TRBV3-1 (or the pseudogene TRBV3-2) with TRBJ2-7; 8 nucleotides line up with TRBD1. The CDR3 covers 14 residues. CDR1 is LGHDT and CDR2 is YNNKEL in the germline V gene (reference sequence). The V segment lost 6 bases and the J segment 5 bases; nucleotides outside the gene matches: 9. Here the CDR3 DNA reads TGTGCCAGCAGGAATGGGTTGGACAGGGACGAGCAGTACTTC. It is translated as CASRNGLDRDEQYF.

The chain uses TRBV2 and TRBJ1-5; tentatively, D is TRBD1 (6 bases). Germline lookup yields CDR1 SNHLY and CDR2 FYNNEI. V lost 5 bases and J lost 6, with 20 bases in between. The CDR3 is made up of 16 amino acids. In nucleotides, the CDR3 is TGTGCCAGCAGTCCATCGGCAACGGGGGGCGGTCAGCCCCAGCATTTT. Protein: CASSPSATGGGQPQHF.

The chain uses TRBV2 and TRBJ2-5, with TRBD1 as a possible D gene (5 bases). CDR3 size: 14 residues. Trimming removed 3 bases from V and 2 bases from J, with 10 bases in between. Germline V gene data show CDR1 as SNHLY and CDR2 as FYNNEI. The DNA of the CDR3 is TGTGCCAGCAGTGATGGGGCAGCTCAAGAGACCCAGTACTTC. Protein product: CASSDGAAQETQYF.

This clone was counted a few times. The V call is TRBV9, the J call TRBJ1-6; D is ambiguous. V lost 0 bases to trimming and J lost 7 bases, with 14 bases between them. CDR1 and CDR2 from the germline V gene are SGDLS and YYNGEE. This CDR3 has 16 residues. The CDR3 DNA reads as TGTGCCAGCAGCGTAGGAGGGCCTACCCCAAATTCACCCCTCCACTTT. Translating gives CASSVGGPTPNSPLHF.

The rearrangement uses TRBV21-1 and TRBJ2-1; the table assigns TRBD2, which was not confirmed against the DNA. TRBV21-1 constitutes a pseudogene. This CDR3 has 17 residues. As DNA, the CDR3 is TGTGCCAGCAGCAAGAGGTGGGGGGGGCAAGCCTACAATGAGCAGTTCTTC. It encodes CASSKRWGGQAYNEQFF.

CDR3 protein: CASSKLSYNQPQHF. The CDR3 DNA reads as TGTGCCAGTAGTAAATTGTCCTATAATCAGCCCCAGCATTTT. This chain connects TRBV19 to TRBJ1-5; D remains ambiguous. With 4 bases removed from V and 4 bases from J, the gap between germline ends came to 11 bases. Per germline, CDR1 LNHDA and CDR2 SQIVND (reference sequence). The CDR3 is made up of 14 amino acids.

This clone occurred a few times. The chain couples TRBV7-2 to TRBJ2-4; no clear D. The germline V gene has CDR1 SGHTA and CDR2 FQGNSA. V was cut by 5 bases and J by 3 bases, with 20 bases left in between. CDR3 length equals 17 residues. The CDR3 DNA reads as TGTGCCAGCAGCCTCACTGAGCCCATCGAAGACAAAAACATTCAGTACTTC. It translates to CASSLTEPIEDKNIQYF. The whole variable domain, remainder taken from reference TRBV7-2 and TRBJ2-4, is GAGVSQSPSNKVTEKGKDVELRCDPISGHTALYWYRQSLGQGLEFLIYFQGNSAPDKSGLPSDRFSAERTGGSVSTLTIQRTQQEDSAVYLCASSLTEPIEDKNIQYFGAGTRLSVL.

V and J are TRBV18 and TRBJ1-2; 8 bases agree with TRBD1. The V segment lost 5 bases and the J segment 7 bases; nucleotides outside the gene matches: 9. Germline V lookup: CDR1 KGHSH, CDR2 LQKENI. This CDR3 has 14 residues. The CDR3: CASSATQGAGGYTF. DNA of the CDR3: TGTGCCAGCTCAGCGACTCAGGGGGCTGGTGGCTACACCTTC. The full variable domain, with the rest looked up from reference TRBV18 and TRBJ1-2, is NAGVMQNPRHLVRRRGQEARLRCSPMKGHSHVYWYRQLPEEGLKFMVYLQKENIIDESGMPKERFSAEFPKEGPSILRIQQVVRGDSAAYFCASSATQGAGGYTFGSGTRLTVV.

V gene TRBV4-1 combines with J gene TRBJ2-7; the match to TRBD2 covers 8 bases. This CDR3 comprises 17 residues. J lost 0 bases, V lost 2 bases, and 9 bases had no gene match. Germline V gene data show CDR1 as MGHRA and CDR2 as YSYEKL. CDR3 bases: TGCGCCAGCAGCCAATCCATTACTAGCGGTTTCTCCTACGAGCAGTACTTC. Its translation is CASSQSITSGFSYEQYF.

This clone was seen a handful of times. The CDR3 reads CASSLARLAGGEQYF. The DNA of the CDR3 is TGCGCCAGCAGCTTGGCTAGGCTAGCGGGGGGCGAGCAGTACTTC. The chain couples TRBV5-1 to TRBJ2-7, with 11 bases identical to TRBD2. CDR1 is SGHRS and CDR2 is YFSETQ in the germline V gene. Trimming removed 0 bases from V and 6 bases from J; junction bases left unmatched: 5. The CDR3 extends over 15 amino acids.

This chain links TRBV21-1 with TRBJ1-3; no DNA check was done on the table's D call, TRBD1. TRBV21-1 is a pseudogene segment. The CDR3 consists of 16 residues. The CDR3 loop reads CAASKAGDSGPNTIYF. The CDR3 bases are TGTGCCGCCAGCAAAGCGGGGGACAGTGGACCAAACACCATATATTTT.

This clone was seen once. For the CDR3, the DNA is TGCGCCAGCAGCTTGGTGGGACAGGGGGCGGTTTCACCCCTCCACTTT. It yields the protein CASSLVGQGAVSPLHF. The chain has TRBV5-1 and TRBJ1-6, with 12 bases fitting TRBD1. The CDR3 has 16 amino acids. The V gene's germline CDR1 is SGHRS and CDR2 YFSETQ. After removal of 0 bases from V and 9 bases from J, the junction contained 4 bases not matched to a gene.

This clone was detected once. The V and J genes are TRBV3-1 (or the pseudogene TRBV3-2) and TRBJ1-1; 8 bases line up with TRBD1. Germline CDR1 is LGHDT and CDR2 is YNNKEL (reference sequence). After removal of 6 bases from V and 1 base from J, the junction contained 7 bases not matched to a gene. This CDR3 spans 15 amino acids. The CDR3 DNA follows: TGTGCCAGCAGGAGACAGGGGCAAGGGAACACTGAAGCTTTCTTT. Amino acids: CASRRQGQGNTEAFF.